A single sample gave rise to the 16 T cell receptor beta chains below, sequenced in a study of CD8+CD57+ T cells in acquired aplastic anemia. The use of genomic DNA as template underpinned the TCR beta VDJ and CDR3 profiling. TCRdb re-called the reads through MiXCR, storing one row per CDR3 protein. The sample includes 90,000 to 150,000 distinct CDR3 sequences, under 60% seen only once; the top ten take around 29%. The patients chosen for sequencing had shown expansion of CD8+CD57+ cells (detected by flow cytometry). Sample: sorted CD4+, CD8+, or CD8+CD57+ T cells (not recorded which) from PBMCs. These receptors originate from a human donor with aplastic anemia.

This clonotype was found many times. CDR3 residues: CASTSRGERYEQYF. In nucleotides, the CDR3 is TGTGCCAGCACCTCACGGGGGGAACGCTACGAGCAGTACTTC. The chain employs TRBV25-1 and TRBJ2-7, with 7 bases that match TRBD2. Trimming removed 7 bases from V and 3 bases from J; junction bases left unmatched: 9. The CDR3 length is 14 residues. Germline lookup yields CDR1 MGHDK and CDR2 SYGVNS.

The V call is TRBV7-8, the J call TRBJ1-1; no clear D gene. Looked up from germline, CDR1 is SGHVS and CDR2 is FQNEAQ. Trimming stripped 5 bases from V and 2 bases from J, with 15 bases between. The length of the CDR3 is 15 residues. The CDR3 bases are TGTGCCAGCAGCCCGAGTAGGGCTCGTAACACTGAAGCTTTCTTT. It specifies CASSPSRARNTEAFF.

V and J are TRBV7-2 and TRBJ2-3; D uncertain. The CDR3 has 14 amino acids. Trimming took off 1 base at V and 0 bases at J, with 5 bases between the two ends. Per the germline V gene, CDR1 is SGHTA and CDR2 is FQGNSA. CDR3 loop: CASSLGISTDTQYF. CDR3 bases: TGTGCCAGCAGCTTAGGTATCAGCACAGATACGCAGTATTTT.

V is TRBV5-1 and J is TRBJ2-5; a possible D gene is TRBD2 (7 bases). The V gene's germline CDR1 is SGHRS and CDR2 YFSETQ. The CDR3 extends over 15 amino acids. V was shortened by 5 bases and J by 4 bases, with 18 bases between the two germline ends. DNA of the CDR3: TGCGCCAGCAGACCTGGAGGGGGGGCTCCAGAGACCCAGTACTTC. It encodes CASRPGGGAPETQYF.

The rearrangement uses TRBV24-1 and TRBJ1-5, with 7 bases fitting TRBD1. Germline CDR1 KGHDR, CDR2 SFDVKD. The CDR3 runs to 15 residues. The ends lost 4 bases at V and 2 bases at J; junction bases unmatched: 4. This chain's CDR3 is CATSDRTGGNQPQHF. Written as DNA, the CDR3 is TGTGCCACCAGTGACAGAACAGGGGGCAATCAGCCCCAGCATTTT.

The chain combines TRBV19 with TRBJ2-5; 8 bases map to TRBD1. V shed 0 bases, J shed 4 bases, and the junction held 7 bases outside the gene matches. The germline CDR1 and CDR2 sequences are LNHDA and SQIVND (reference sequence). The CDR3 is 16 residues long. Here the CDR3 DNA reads TGTGCCAGTAGTATAGATTTTGCCGACAGGGGAGAGACCCAGTACTTC. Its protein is CASSIDFADRGETQYF.

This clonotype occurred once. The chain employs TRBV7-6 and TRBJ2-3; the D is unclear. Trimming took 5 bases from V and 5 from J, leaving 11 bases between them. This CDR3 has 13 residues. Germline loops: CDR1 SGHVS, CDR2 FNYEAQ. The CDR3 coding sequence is TGTGCCAGCAGCCCTAACATGGGAGATACGCAGTATTTT. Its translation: CASSPNMGDTQYF.

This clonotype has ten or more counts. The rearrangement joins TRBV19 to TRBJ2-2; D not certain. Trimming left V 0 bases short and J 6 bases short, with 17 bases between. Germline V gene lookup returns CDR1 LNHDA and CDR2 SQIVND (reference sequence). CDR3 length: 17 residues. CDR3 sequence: CASSIDLSWGSAGELFF. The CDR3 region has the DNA TGTGCCAGTAGTATAGATCTCTCGTGGGGATCGGCCGGGGAGCTGTTTTTT.

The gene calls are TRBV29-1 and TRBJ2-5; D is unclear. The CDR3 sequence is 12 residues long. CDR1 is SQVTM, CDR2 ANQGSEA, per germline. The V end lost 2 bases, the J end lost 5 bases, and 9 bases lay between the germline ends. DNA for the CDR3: TGCAGCGTTGAACGGTTAAGGGAGACCCAGTACTTC. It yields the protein CSVERLRETQYF.

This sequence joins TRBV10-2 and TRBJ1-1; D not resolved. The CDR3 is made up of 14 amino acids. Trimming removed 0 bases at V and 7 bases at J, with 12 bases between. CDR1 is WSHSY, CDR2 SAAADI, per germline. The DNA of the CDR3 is TGCGCCAGCAGTGAGTCGAGAGGGTTGGGTGAAGCTTTCTTT. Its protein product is CASSESRGLGEAFF.

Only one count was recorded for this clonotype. The CDR3 bases are TGCAGTGCTAGAGTCGGAGCTAATCAGCCCCAGCATTTT. Encoded protein: CSARVGANQPQHF. The chain uses TRBV20-1 and TRBJ1-5; D not certain. The CDR3 has 13 amino acids. Germline CDR1 reads DFQATT; CDR2 reads SNEGSKA (reference sequence). Trimming took 1 base from V and 4 from J, leaving 8 bases between them.

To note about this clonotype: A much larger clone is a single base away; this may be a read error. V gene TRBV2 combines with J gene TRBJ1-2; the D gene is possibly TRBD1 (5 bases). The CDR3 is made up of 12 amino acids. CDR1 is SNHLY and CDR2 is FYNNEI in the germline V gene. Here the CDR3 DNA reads TGTGTCAGCAGTGACGGGGGGGATGGCTACACCTTC. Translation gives CVSSDGGDGYTF.

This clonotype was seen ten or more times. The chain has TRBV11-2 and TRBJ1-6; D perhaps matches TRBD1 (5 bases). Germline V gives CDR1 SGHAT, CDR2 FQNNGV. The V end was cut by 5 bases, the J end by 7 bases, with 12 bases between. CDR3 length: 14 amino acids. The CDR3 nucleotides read TGTGCCAGCAGCCCCAGCGGGGCGAATTCACCCCTCCACTTT. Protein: CASSPSGANSPLHF.

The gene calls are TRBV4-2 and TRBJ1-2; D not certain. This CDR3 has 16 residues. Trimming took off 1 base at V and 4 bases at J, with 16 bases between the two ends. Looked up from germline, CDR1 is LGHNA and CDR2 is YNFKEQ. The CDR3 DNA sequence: TGTGCCAGCAGCCAAGTCCGGGCAGCTTCCTCCTATGGCTACACCTTC. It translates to CASSQVRAASSYGYTF.

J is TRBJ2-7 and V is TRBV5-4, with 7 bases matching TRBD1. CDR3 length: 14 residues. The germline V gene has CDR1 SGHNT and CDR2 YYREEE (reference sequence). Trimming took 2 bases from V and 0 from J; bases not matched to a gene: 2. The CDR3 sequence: CASSLGGPSYEQYF. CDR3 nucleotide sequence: TGTGCCAGCAGCTTAGGGGGCCCCTCCTACGAGCAGTACTTC.

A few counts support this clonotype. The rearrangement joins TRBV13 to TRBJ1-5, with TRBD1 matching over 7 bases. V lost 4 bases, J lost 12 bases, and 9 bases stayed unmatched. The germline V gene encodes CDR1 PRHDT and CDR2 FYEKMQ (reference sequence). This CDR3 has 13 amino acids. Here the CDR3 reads CASSSGQRGLQHF. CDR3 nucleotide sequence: TGTGCCAGCAGCTCGGGACAGAGGGGGCTCCAGCATTTT.